This T cell receptor (beta chain) stems from a study of PD-L1 blockade in urothelial cancer. Produced via immunoSEQ multiplex PCR; TCRdb's table is partial and in-frame only. The sample shows some 52,000 clones, approximately 84% of them seen only once. The CDR3 covers 15 residues. CDR1 and CDR2 from the germline V gene are SGHTA and FQGNSA. Trimming took 1 base from V and 13 from J; bases not matched to a gene: 5. The receptor comes from a man aged 40-55 years with urothelial cancer. The specimen was PBMCs, collected around atezolizumab (anti-PD-L1) treatment. V gene TRBV7-2 combines with J gene TRBJ2-2; TRBD2 aligns across 14 bases. CDR3 in DNA: TGTGCCAGCAGCTTAGACGGACTAGCGGGAGGTATGCTGTTTTTT. Translated, it gives CASSLDGLAGGMLFF.